This is a list of T cell receptor beta chains from one sample in a study of T-cell memory formation after mild COVID-19. TCRdb called the 5' RACE reads again in MiXCR, with one record for every CDR3 protein. Of approximately 400,000 distinct CDR3 sequences listed, under 20% are singletons. The source material was PBMCs or a T cell subset sorted from them (not recorded which). The receptors were gathered from a man younger than 35 who had mild COVID-19 (a few samples of this study predate the infection). Cell type and time point are not known. Each CDR3 is given with its conserved first and last residue. The order of the fields is clone size, J gene, D gene, V gene, CDR3 protein, CDR3 DNA. D genes are given only for firm matches. The size field is filled for only some rows; it gives once, few, many or a size class.

.,TRBJ1-6,TRBD1,TRBV7-9,CASSPDRGHSPLHF,TGTGCCAGCAGCCCAGACAGGGGGCATTCACCCCTCCACTTT
many,TRBJ2-1,TRBD2,TRBV6-5,CASKLAGGSYNEQFF,TGTGCCAGCAAGCTAGCGGGGGGGAGTTACAATGAGCAGTTCTTC
few,TRBJ1-2,TRBD1,TRBV10-3,CAIRDREANYGYTF,TGTGCCATCAGGGACAGGGAGGCTAACTATGGCTACACCTTC
few,TRBJ1-4,.,TRBV27,CASSLSGVTNEKLFF,TGTGCCAGCAGTTTATCCGGGGTAACTAATGAAAAACTGTTTTTT
few,TRBJ1-3,TRBD1,TRBV10-3,CAIMGPGGSGNTIYF,TGTGCCATCATGGGCCCAGGGGGCTCTGGAAACACCATATATTTT
.,TRBJ2-6,.,TRBV15,CATRSTGGTGANVLTF,TGTGCCACCAGATCGACCGGGGGCACTGGGGCCAACGTCCTGACTTTC
few,TRBJ2-2,TRBD2,TRBV4-1,CASSPGLANTVIGELFF,TGCGCCAGCAGCCCGGGACTAGCCAATACTGTCATCGGGGAGCTGTTTTTT
.,TRBJ2-2,TRBD2,TRBV20-1,CSATAGAFNTGELFF,TGCAGTGCTACAGCGGGGGCCTTTAACACCGGGGAGCTGTTTTTT
few,TRBJ2-4,.,TRBV5-1,CASSPPRDPRENIQYF,TGCGCCAGCAGCCCGCCTCGGGACCCAAGGGAGAACATTCAGTACTTC
many,TRBJ2-1,TRBD2,TRBV7-2,CASSLVGGFYNEQFF,TGTGCCAGCAGCTTAGTCGGGGGGTTCTACAATGAGCAGTTCTTC
once,TRBJ2-3,TRBD1,TRBV7-3,CASSSQTGVGADTQYF,TGTGCCAGCAGCTCACAGACAGGGGTGGGAGCAGATACGCAGTATTTT
.,TRBJ2-3,.,TRBV5-1,CASSLEGRRTDTQYF,TGCGCCAGCAGCTTGGAAGGCAGGCGCACAGATACGCAGTATTTT
.,TRBJ2-3,.,TRBV7-7,CASSSALRDTQYF,TGTGCCAGCAGCTCCGCCCTTCGGGATACGCAGTATTTT
few,TRBJ1-1,.,TRBV11-2,CASSVQGSVEAFF,TGTGCCAGCAGCGTACAGGGATCGGTTGAAGCTTTCTTT
many,TRBJ1-3,.,TRBV7-8,CASSHGGRSGNTIYF,TGTGCCAGCAGCCATGGGGGTCGCTCTGGAAACACCATATATTTT
few,TRBJ2-2,TRBD1,TRBV7-3,CASSKQGTDPTGELFF,TGTGCCAGCAGCAAACAGGGGACCGATCCCACCGGGGAGCTGTTTTTT
.,TRBJ2-3,TRBD1,TRBV7-8,CASSPGQGKPDTQYF,TGTGCCAGCAGCCCGGGACAGGGGAAACCGGATACGCAGTATTTT
many,TRBJ2-3,.,TRBV4-1,CASSVSASTDTQYF,TGCGCCAGCAGCGTGTCCGCTAGCACAGATACGCAGTATTTT
few,TRBJ2-5,TRBD2,TRBV5-6,CASSLGGSGEWSQETQYF,TGTGCCAGCAGCTTGGGTGGTAGCGGGGAGTGGAGCCAAGAGACCCAGTACTTC
few,TRBJ2-5,TRBD2,TRBV7-2,CASSKRLAGRQETQYF,TGTGCCAGCAGCAAAAGACTAGCGGGTAGACAAGAGACCCAGTACTTC
few,TRBJ1-2,.,TRBV20-1,CSAGGGLYGYTF,TGCAGTGCTGGAGGAGGGTTGTATGGCTACACCTTC
few,TRBJ2-1,.,TRBV4-1,CASSQVHLVTYNEQFF,TGCGCCAGCAGCCAAGTACACCTAGTAACCTACAATGAGCAGTTCTTC
few,TRBJ2-1,TRBD2,TRBV2,CASSIRVAGTSYNEQFF,TGTGCCAGCAGTATCCGGGTAGCGGGGACCTCCTACAATGAGCAGTTCTTC
.,TRBJ2-3,.,TRBV7-3,CATSRDRDDTQYF,TGTGCCACCTCCCGTGATAGGGATGATACGCAGTATTTT
.,TRBJ2-7,.,TRBV20-1,CSARALAIDSYEQYF,TGCAGTGCTAGAGCTCTCGCTATCGACAGCTACGAGCAGTACTTC
.,TRBJ1-5,TRBD1,TRBV7-2,CASSLAGGAEQPQHF,TGTGCCAGCAGCTTAGCAGGGGGCGCGGAACAGCCCCAGCATTTT
few,TRBJ1-6,TRBD1,TRBV28,CASSRDSDSPLHF,TGTGCCAGCAGCCGGGACAGCGATTCACCCCTCCACTTT
.,TRBJ1-1,.,TRBV3-1,CASSQGLARGLTEAFF,TGTGCCAGCAGCCAAGGTCTCGCACGGGGGCTCACTGAAGCTTTCTTT
few,TRBJ1-6,.,TRBV27,CASSFGGENSPLHF,TGTGCCAGCAGTTTTGGGGGCGAGAATTCACCCCTCCACTTT
few,TRBJ1-2,.,TRBV27,CASSLGERYGYTF,TGTGCCAGCAGCTTAGGGGAAAGATATGGCTACACCTTC
few,TRBJ1-4,.,TRBV27,CASSLNRDNEKLFF,TGTGCCAGCAGTTTAAACAGGGATAATGAAAAACTGTTTTTT
.,TRBJ1-2,.,TRBV4-3,CASSQAVGTPIVWTF,TGCGCCAGCAGCCAAGCTGTGGGGACCCCAATCGTTTGGACCTTC
few,TRBJ2-5,TRBD1,TRBV4-3,CASSHLDRGETQYF,TGCGCCAGCAGCCACCTTGACAGGGGAGAGACCCAGTACTTC
.,TRBJ2-1,TRBD2,TRBV7-2,CASSLGSGRHNEQFF,TGTGCCAGCAGCTTAGGGTCCGGGAGGCACAATGAGCAGTTCTTC
few,TRBJ2-4,.,TRBV5-1,CASSPIQYF,TGCGCCAGCAGCCCTATTCAGTACTTC
.,TRBJ1-2,.,TRBV12-5,CASGLVRSGTDGYTF,TGTGCTAGTGGTTTGGTACGGTCAGGGACGGATGGCTACACCTTC
few,TRBJ1-4,.,TRBV4-2,CASSPTSEEEKLFF,TGTGCCAGCAGCCCCACATCTGAAGAGGAAAAACTGTTTTTT
few,TRBJ1-6,.,TRBV5-1,CASSRGVRDLSIHPNSPLHF,TGCGCCAGCAGCCGGGGGGTCCGGGACTTGTCTATCCACCCCAATTCACCCCTCCACTTT
few,TRBJ1-1,.,TRBV7-2,CASSFRGGANTEAFF,TGTGCCAGCAGCTTCCGAGGTGGGGCTAACACTGAAGCTTTCTTT
.,TRBJ2-3,.,TRBV7-2,CASRARASTDTQYF,TGTGCCAGCAGGGCCAGGGCTAGCACAGATACGCAGTATTTT
few,TRBJ2-2,TRBD1,TRBV4-1,CASSQDPRTGITGELFF,TGCGCCAGCAGCCAAGATCCGAGGACAGGGATTACCGGGGAGCTGTTTTTT
few,TRBJ2-3,.,TRBV7-9,CASSRKPGRGTDTQYF,TGTGCCAGCAGCAGAAAACCAGGGCGGGGAACAGATACGCAGTATTTT
few,TRBJ1-2,TRBD1,TRBV4-3,CASSQDHPQGANGYTF,TGCGCCAGCAGCCAAGATCACCCTCAGGGGGCTAATGGCTACACCTTC
.,TRBJ2-7,TRBD2,TRBV7-2,CASSGGAGEYEQYF,TGTGCCAGCAGCGGCGGAGCGGGGGAGTACGAGCAGTACTTC
.,TRBJ2-7,.,TRBV5-1,CASSLETGLGEQYF,TGCGCCAGCAGCTTGGAGACTGGACTGGGTGAGCAGTACTTC
few,TRBJ1-1,.,TRBV5-1,CASSLDGTGAFF,TGCGCCAGCAGCCTTGACGGGACTGGGGCTTTCTTT
.,TRBJ2-7,.,TRBV7-9,CASSLGTGGNEQYF,TGTGCCAGCAGCTTAGGGACCGGGGGTAACGAGCAGTACTTC
few,TRBJ2-5,.,TRBV5-6,CASSTGILETQYF,TGTGCCAGCAGCACAGGGATTCTGGAGACCCAGTACTTC
.,TRBJ2-1,TRBD1,TRBV6-4,CASSSRWDSYNEQFF,TGTGCCAGCAGCTCCAGGTGGGACAGCTACAATGAGCAGTTCTTC
.,TRBJ2-3,.,TRBV11-1,CASSLWAGDTQYF,TGTGCCAGCAGCCTCTGGGCCGGAGATACGCAGTATTTT
few,TRBJ1-1,.,TRBV12-3/TRBV12-4,CASSLGASYTEAFF,TGTGCCAGCAGTTTAGGGGCTAGTTATACTGAAGCTTTCTTT
few,TRBJ2-5,TRBD2,TRBV12-3/TRBV12-4,CASSFRSGGARETQYF,TGTGCCAGCAGTTTTCGCAGCGGGGGGGCCCGGGAGACCCAGTACTTC